This TCR beta chain emerged from a study of identical twins' blood T cells. Broader study findings: Twins shared more top CDR3 clonotypes than unrelated donors did. V gene usage reportedly matched far better within twin pairs than unrelated donors. Shared environment remains a possible cause of twin similarity.

This clonotype was detected a few times. Its antigen is not known. The CDR3 length is 14 residues. Reared together, all three twin pairs probably met the same infectious agents and vaccines. TCRdb reprocessed the 5' RACE reads with MiXCR, giving one entry per CDR3 protein. The repertoire holds 400,000 or so distinct CDR3 sequences, about 28% seen once, with roughly 5.5% in the top ten. The TCR was taken from a woman aged 18 to 49 in good health. The sequenced sample was PBMCs. This chain links TRBV21-1 with TRBJ2-1; the D call TRBD2 from the table was never checked on the DNA. TRBV21-1 is termed a pseudogene. The CDR3 sequence is CASSIGGAYNEQFF. The CDR3 DNA sequence: TGTGCCAGCAGCATTGGCGGGGCCTACAATGAGCAGTTCTTC.